This T cell receptor (beta chain) was recovered during a study of cytomegalovirus exposure and HLA in healthy donors. Study-level information: Most donors, 80% to 90% of a few hundred genotyped, fell in the Caucasian-associated ancestry cluster.

The study ran its PCR with 60 Vbeta and 13 Jbeta primers. Libraries were prepared by immunoSEQ multiplex PCR; TCRdb keeps only in-frame clonotypes and omits some of them. The repertoire holds 100,000 to 150,000 clones, about two thirds seen once, with more than 2.5% in the top ten. CDR3 size: 15 residues. V was cut by 2 bases and J by 0 bases, with 13 bases left in between. CDR1 is SQVTM and CDR2 is ANQGSEA in the germline V gene. On this clone itself: The target antigen is unknown.

Broader study findings: There were some V segments, including TRBV6-2 and TRBV6-3, excluded as indistinguishable. Equally common other TCR beta chains were less clonally expanded than HLA-associated ones, a later analysis found. For cytomegalovirus status, the classifier reportedly gave diagnoses with high specificity and sensitivity.

This chain links TRBV29-1 with TRBJ1-1; D not certain. What was sequenced was PBMCs. The receptor's source is a woman aged 60 to 75 in good health and CMV-seropositive. The CDR3 region is CSVEKAGIMNTEAFF. CDR3 coding DNA: TGCAGCGTTGAAAAGGCAGGTATCATGAACACTGAAGCTTTCTTT.